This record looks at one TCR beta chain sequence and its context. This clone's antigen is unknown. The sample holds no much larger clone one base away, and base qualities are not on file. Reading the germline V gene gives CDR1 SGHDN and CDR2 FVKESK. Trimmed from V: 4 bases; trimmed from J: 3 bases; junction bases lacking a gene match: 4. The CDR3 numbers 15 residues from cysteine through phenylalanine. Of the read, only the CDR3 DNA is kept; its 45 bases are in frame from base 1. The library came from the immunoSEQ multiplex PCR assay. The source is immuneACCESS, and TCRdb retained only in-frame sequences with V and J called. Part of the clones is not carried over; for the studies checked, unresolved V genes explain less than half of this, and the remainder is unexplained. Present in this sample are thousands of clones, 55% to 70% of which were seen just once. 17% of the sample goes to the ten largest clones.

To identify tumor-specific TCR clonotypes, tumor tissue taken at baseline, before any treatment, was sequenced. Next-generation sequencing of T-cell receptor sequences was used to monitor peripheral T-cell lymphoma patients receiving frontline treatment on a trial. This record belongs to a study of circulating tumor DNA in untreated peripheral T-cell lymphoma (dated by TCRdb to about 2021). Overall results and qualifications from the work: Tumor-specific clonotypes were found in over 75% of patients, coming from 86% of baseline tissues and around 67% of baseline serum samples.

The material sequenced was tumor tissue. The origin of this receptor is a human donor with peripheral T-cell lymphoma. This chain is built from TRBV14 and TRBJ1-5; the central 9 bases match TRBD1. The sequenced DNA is TGTGCCAGCAGCCGGTGGACAGGGGACAATCAGCCCCAGCATTTT. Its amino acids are CASSRWTGDNQPQHF.